The clone carrying this T cell receptor (beta chain) was counted at least ten times. What it recognizes is unknown. This sample's TCRbeta library carried unique molecular identifier barcodes. TCRdb itself ran the PCR reads through MiXCR, one entry per CDR3 protein. The sample comprises 330,000 or so distinct CDR3 sequences, about a tenth of which are singletons, and roughly 7% rests with the top ten. These data are taken from a study of T-cell reconstitution after alpha-beta-depleted transplantation in children. Findings and caveats of the study: High day-60 TCRbeta diversity in some patients came from surviving recipient T cells and thymic progenitors. Newly produced T cells mostly accounted for T-cell counts and diversity one year post-transplant. About two months after transplant, alpha-beta T cells reportedly came from several hundred expanded graft clones.

V shed 0 bases and J 5 bases; nucleotides not matched to a gene: 12. Germline V lookup: CDR1 DFQATT, CDR2 SNEGSKA (reference sequence). The CDR3 extends over 16 amino acids. This clonotype originated in a boy less than two years old with acute myeloid leukemia, due to receive a stem cell transplant. V gene TRBV20-1 combines with J gene TRBJ2-7; 8 bases map to TRBD1. Here the sequenced sample was PBMCs, taken before TCRalphabeta/CD19-depleted stem cell transplant. CDR3: CSARDPGQGALNEQYF. CDR3 DNA sequence: TGCAGTGCTAGAGATCCCGGACAGGGCGCGTTAAACGAGCAGTACTTC.